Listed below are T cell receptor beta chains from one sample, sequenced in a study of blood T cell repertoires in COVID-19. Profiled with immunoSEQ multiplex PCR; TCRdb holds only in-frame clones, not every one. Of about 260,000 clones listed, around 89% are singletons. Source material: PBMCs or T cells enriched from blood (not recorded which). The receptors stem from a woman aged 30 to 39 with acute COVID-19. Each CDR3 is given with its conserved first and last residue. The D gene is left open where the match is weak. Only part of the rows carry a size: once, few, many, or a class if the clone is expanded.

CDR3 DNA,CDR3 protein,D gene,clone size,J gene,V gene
TGTGCCAGCAGTGAAGACATGAGAGGAACTGAAGCTTTCTTT,CASSEDMRGTEAFF,NA,NA,TRBJ1-1,TRBV2
TGTGCCAGCAGCCACGGACAGGGGGGATACTACGAGCAGTACTTC,CASSHGQGGYYEQYF,TRBD1,NA,TRBJ2-7,TRBV14
TGTGCCAGCAGTTTGTCCGGACAGGGAGGGTACGAGCAGTACTTC,CASSLSGQGGYEQYF,NA,few,TRBJ2-7,TRBV27
TGTGCCACCAGTGATTGGGTGACAGGAGATGGAGCCGGGGAGCTGTTTTTT,CATSDWVTGDGAGELFF,NA,few,TRBJ2-2,TRBV24-1
TGTGCCAGCAGCACCCTTGGAAGGGGGGGCACCGGGGAGCTGTTTTTT,CASSTLGRGGTGELFF,NA,NA,TRBJ2-2,TRBV28
TGTGCCAGCAGCCAAGTGGTCGGGAAGGCTGAAGCTTTCTTT,CASSQVVGKAEAFF,NA,NA,TRBJ1-1,TRBV14
TGCGCCAGCAGCCATTCAACTAGCGGGAGTCCCAGATCCTACAATGAGCAGTTCTTC,CASSHSTSGSPRSYNEQFF,TRBD2,NA,TRBJ2-1,TRBV4-1
TGTGCTAGCAGCATCGGACTAGCGGAGAATGAAGATACGCAGTATTTT,CASSIGLAENEDTQYF,TRBD2,NA,TRBJ2-3,TRBV7-7
TGTGCCAGTACACAGTCGGGCGCAGGACAAAGCACAGATACGCAGTATTTT,CASTQSGAGQSTDTQYF,NA,NA,TRBJ2-3,TRBV19
TGTGCCAGCAGCGATACAGGGGCTTCGACAGATACGCAGTATTTT,CASSDTGASTDTQYF,TRBD1,NA,TRBJ2-3,TRBV9
TGTGCCAGTAGTATATCCGGGGGAAGTATGAACACTGAAGCTTTCTTT,CASSISGGSMNTEAFF,NA,NA,TRBJ1-1,TRBV19
TGTGCCAGCAGTGATACAGGGGCGCTTGGGTCTGGGGCCAACGTCCTGACTTTC,CASSDTGALGSGANVLTF,TRBD1,NA,TRBJ2-6,TRBV6-2/TRBV6-3
TGTGCCAGCAGTTTATATCCCCCGTGGGGGCGGGGGCCTGGCGAGCAGTACTTC,CASSLYPPWGRGPGEQYF,NA,NA,TRBJ2-7,TRBV27
TGTGCCAGTAGTACTCCCGGGACAGGGGAACTCAAGAGAACCTACGAGCAGTACTTC,CASSTPGTGELKRTYEQYF,TRBD1,NA,TRBJ2-7,TRBV19
TGCAGCACGAGAGCGGGAGGAACCTACGAGCAGTACTTC,CSTRAGGTYEQYF,TRBD2,NA,TRBJ2-7,TRBV29-1
TGTGCCAGCAGCTCCAGGGATTTTGGGACAGGGGGTTTCTCTGGAAACACCATATATTTT,CASSSRDFGTGGFSGNTIYF,TRBD1,NA,TRBJ1-3,TRBV9
TGCGCCAGCAGCCCTGGGACTCGGACCGGGGAGCTGTTTTTT,CASSPGTRTGELFF,NA,NA,TRBJ2-2,TRBV5-1
TGTGCCAGCAGTTTATGGGCAGGGAACAATCAGCCCCAGCATTTT,CASSLWAGNNQPQHF,NA,NA,TRBJ1-5,TRBV28
TGTGCCACCAGCAGAGATGAGAGGGTGGAGAGTGAAAAACTGTTTTTT,CATSRDERVESEKLFF,NA,NA,TRBJ1-4,TRBV15
TGTGCCAGCAGTTCTACAGGGTCAACTAATGAAAAACTGTTTTTT,CASSSTGSTNEKLFF,NA,once,TRBJ1-4,TRBV28
TGTGTCAGAAGCTTCCGACCGGGGAACACCGGGGAGCTGTTTTTT,CVRSFRPGNTGELFF,NA,NA,TRBJ2-2,TRBV7-5
TGCAGCGTTGAAGATGGTCAGTCCTATGGCTACACCTTC,CSVEDGQSYGYTF,NA,once,TRBJ1-2,TRBV29-1
TGTGCCAGCAGTCCCCACCGACTAGCGGATAGCTCCTACGAGCAGTACTTC,CASSPHRLADSSYEQYF,TRBD2,NA,TRBJ2-7,TRBV27
TGTGCCATCAACCCTGAGGAAACAGGGGTTCCCTCCTACGAGCAGTACTTC,CAINPEETGVPSYEQYF,TRBD1,once,TRBJ2-7,TRBV7-9